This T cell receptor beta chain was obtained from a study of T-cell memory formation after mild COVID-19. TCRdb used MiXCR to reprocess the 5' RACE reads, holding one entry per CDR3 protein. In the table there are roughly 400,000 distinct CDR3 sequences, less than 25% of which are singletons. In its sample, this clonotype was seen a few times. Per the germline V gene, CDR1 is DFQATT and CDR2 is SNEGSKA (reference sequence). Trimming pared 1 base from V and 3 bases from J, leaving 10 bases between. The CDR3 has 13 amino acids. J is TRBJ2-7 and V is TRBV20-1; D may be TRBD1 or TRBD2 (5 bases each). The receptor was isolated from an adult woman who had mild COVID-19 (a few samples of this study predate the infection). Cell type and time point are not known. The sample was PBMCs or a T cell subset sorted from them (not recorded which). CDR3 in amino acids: CSARGQGRYEQYF. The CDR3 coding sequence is TGCAGTGCTAGAGGCCAGGGACGCTACGAGCAGTACTTC.